This T cell receptor beta chain comes out of a study of cytomegalovirus exposure and HLA in healthy donors. Concerning this clone itself: Its cognate antigen is unknown.

The J segment lost 4 bases and the V segment lost 7 bases, leaving 9 bases of the junction unmatched. The CDR3 covers 14 residues. The germline CDR1 and CDR2 sequences are MGHDK and SYGVNS. PCR employed 60 Vbeta and 13 Jbeta primers. Repertoires were generated with immunoSEQ multiplex PCR, while TCRdb's copy carries only in-frame clones and drops some. The data hold 150,000 to 200,000 clones, with less than 80% observed a single time. Whole-study findings and limits: Cytomegalovirus association was listed for about 170 TCR beta chains. Reports described diagnosis of cytomegalovirus status by the classifier as highly specific and sensitive.

This sequence joins TRBV25-1 and TRBJ2-7, with 8 bases identical to TRBD1. Sequenced material: PBMCs. The source is a man aged 35 to 55 in good health and CMV-seronegative. The CDR3 coding sequence is TGTGCCAGCATCGAGAACCAGGGGGCTTACGAGCAGTACTTC. Translation: CASIENQGAYEQYF.